What follows are 17 T cell receptor beta chains derived from one specimen sequenced in a study of blood T cell repertoires in COVID-19. Generated by immunoSEQ multiplex PCR, the TCRdb table keeps only in-frame clones and is missing some. The data hold around 270,000 clones, with around 87% observed a single time. Sequenced: peripheral blood. Receptors originate from a woman aged 55-69 years with COVID-19, enrolled during active disease.

The chain uses TRBV7-9 and TRBJ2-7; 10 nucleotides line up with TRBD1. The junction had 5 bases not matched to a gene; V was cut back by 5 bases and J by 7 bases. CDR3 length equals 13 residues. CDR1 SEHNR and CDR2 FQNEAQ come from the germline V gene (reference sequence). CDR3 in DNA: TGTGCCAGCAGCCTGGACAGGGGGAGTGAGCAGTACTTC. Protein: CASSLDRGSEQYF.

The CDR3 here is CSAPGGGLNTEAFF. CDR3 coding DNA: TGCAGCGCTCCCGGGGGGGGTTTGAACACTGAAGCTTTCTTT. V gene TRBV29-1 combines with J gene TRBJ1-1; the D gene is possibly TRBD1 (5 bases). The CDR3 contains 14 residues. CDR1 is SQVTM and CDR2 is ANQGSEA in the germline V gene. The V gene lost 7 bases and the J gene lost 0 bases, with 15 bases spanning the gap.

This chain uses TRBV19 with TRBJ1-2, with a tentative D call TRBD1 (5 bases). The V gene lost 3 bases and the J gene lost 4 bases, with 12 bases spanning the gap. This CDR3 has 14 residues. The V gene's germline CDR1 is LNHDA and CDR2 SQIVND (reference sequence). CDR3 DNA sequence: TGTGCCAGTAGTATGCGGGGGACCGGCTATGGCTACACCTTC. Translating it yields CASSMRGTGYGYTF.

The chain joins TRBV3-1 (or the pseudogene TRBV3-2) to TRBJ2-7; 11 bases are shared with TRBD2. Germline CDR1 reads LGHDT; CDR2 reads YNNKEL (reference sequence). V trimming: 1 base; J trimming: 2 bases; junction bases outside the gene matches: 1. CDR3 length equals 15 residues. CDR3: CASSQGSGRAYEQYF. In DNA form, the CDR3 reads TGTGCCAGCAGCCAAGGTAGCGGGAGGGCCTACGAGCAGTACTTC.

The rearrangement joins TRBV7-8 to TRBJ2-2; 11 nucleotides match TRBD2. Germline trimming cut 3 bases from V and 4 bases from J; bases unmatched to any gene: 10. Germline lookup yields CDR1 SGHVS and CDR2 FQNEAQ. CDR3 length: 18 amino acids. CDR3 residues: CASSFTSITSGSTGELFF. CDR3 in DNA: TGTGCCAGCAGCTTCACCTCTATTACTAGCGGGAGCACCGGGGAGCTGTTTTTT.

The V and J genes are TRBV14 and TRBJ2-7, with a possible D match to TRBD2 (5 bases). The CDR3 runs to 14 residues. Trimming took off 1 base at V and 3 bases at J, with 10 bases between the two ends. Germline values: CDR1 SGHDN, CDR2 FVKESK. CDR3 sequence: CASSQVVGSYEQYF. The CDR3 region has the DNA TGTGCCAGCAGCCAAGTGGTAGGGAGCTACGAGCAGTACTTC.

V and J are TRBV6-2 or TRBV6-3 and TRBJ2-7, with 7 bases identical to TRBD1. The V segment lost 2 bases and the J segment 2 bases; nucleotides outside the gene matches: 3. Looked up from germline, CDR1 is MNHEY and CDR2 is SVGEGT. The CDR3 runs 14 residues. In nucleotides, the CDR3 is TGTGCCAGCAGTTACAGGGGGCCAACCTACGAGCAGTACTTC. Protein sequence: CASSYRGPTYEQYF.

The CDR3 nucleotides are TGTGCCAGCAGCCGACAGGGTGGCTACACCTTC. It specifies CASSRQGGYTF. This chain links TRBV2 with TRBJ1-2; 7 bases are shared with TRBD1. This CDR3 has 11 amino acids. Trimming removed 6 bases from V and 7 bases from J; junction bases left unmatched: 2. Germline V gives CDR1 SNHLY, CDR2 FYNNEI.

The chain joins TRBV5-4 to TRBJ2-3; D is undetermined. Trimming cost V 0 bases and J 0 bases, with 11 bases left between them. The CDR3 covers 16 residues. CDR1 SGHNT and CDR2 YYREEE come from the germline V gene (reference sequence). The CDR3 loop is CASSLVAGTSTDTQYF. The CDR3 DNA sequence: TGTGCCAGCAGCTTGGTAGCTGGAACTAGCACAGATACGCAGTATTTT.

V usage is TRBV2 and J usage is TRBJ1-1; TRBD1 agrees at 8 bases. With V trimmed by 6 bases and J by 13 bases, 22 bases remained unmatched. This CDR3 region has 16 residues. CDR1 and CDR2 (germline): SNHLY, FYNNEI. The chain's CDR3 is CASRRTDRLQQGVNFF. The CDR3 DNA reads TGTGCCAGCAGAAGGACAGACCGCCTGCAACAGGGGGTCAATTTCTTT.

The V gene is TRBV2, the J gene TRBJ2-7, with 8 bases lining up with TRBD2. This CDR3 region has 14 residues. From germline, CDR1 is SNHLY and CDR2 FYNNEI. With V trimmed by 3 bases and J by 9 bases, 10 bases remained unmatched. CDR3 region: CASSDGRTGGRQYF. The CDR3 region has the DNA TGTGCCAGCAGTGATGGGCGTACGGGGGGGAGGCAGTACTTC.

V usage is TRBV6-4 and J usage is TRBJ1-1; no clear D. This CDR3 region has 12 residues. V was clipped by 8 bases and J by 5 bases, with 12 bases between them. Germline CDR1 reads MRHNA; CDR2 reads SNTAGT. CDR3 amino acids: CASHTGCTEAFF. The CDR3 region has the DNA TGTGCCAGCCATACCGGGTGTACTGAAGCTTTCTTT.

The chain links TRBV6-7 to TRBJ2-3; 7 bases are a match to TRBD1. TRBV6-7 is identified as an open reading frame with a role that is uncertain. The CDR3 sequence is 14 residues long. V was pared by 6 bases and J by 7 bases, with 10 bases of the junction left unmatched. CDR3 in amino acids: CASRRLDRANTQYF. The CDR3 nucleotides are TGTGCCAGCAGACGCCTCGACAGGGCGAATACGCAGTATTTT.

The V and J genes are TRBV5-1 and TRBJ2-7; 15 nucleotides align to TRBD2. J lost 4 bases, V lost 7 bases, and 3 bases had no gene match. The germline V gene has CDR1 SGHRS and CDR2 YFSETQ. CDR3 length: 14 amino acids. CDR3 in DNA: TGCGCCAGCGCTGGGACTAGCGGGGGGTACGAGCAGTACTTC. Amino acid sequence: CASAGTSGGYEQYF.

The chain has TRBV6-2 or TRBV6-3 and TRBJ1-5, with 10 bases that match TRBD1. Trimming removed 0 bases from V and 4 bases from J; junction bases left unmatched: 6. Germline V gene lookup returns CDR1 MNHEY and CDR2 SVGEGT. The CDR3 has 17 residues. This CDR3 is CASSYSGTGVRNQPQHF. As DNA, the CDR3 is TGTGCCAGCAGTTACTCTGGGACAGGGGTGCGTAATCAGCCCCAGCATTTT.

The chain carries TRBV3-1 (or the pseudogene TRBV3-2) and TRBJ2-7, with D possibly TRBD2 on 5 matching bases. Germline loops: CDR1 LGHDT, CDR2 YNNKEL (reference sequence). This CDR3 comprises 14 residues. The V gene lost 3 bases and the J gene lost 5 bases, with 14 bases spanning the gap. The CDR3 here is CASSHPGNKHEQYF. For the CDR3, the DNA is TGTGCCAGCAGCCATCCGGGAAACAAACACGAGCAGTACTTC.

V gene TRBV15 combines with J gene TRBJ2-5, with 7 bases identical to TRBD2. The CDR3 is 17 amino acids. The V gene's germline CDR1 is LNHNV and CDR2 YYDKDF (reference sequence). V shed 0 bases and J 2 bases; nucleotides not matched to a gene: 9. This chain's CDR3 is CATSRDPRGVGQETQYF. The CDR3 DNA is TGTGCCACCAGCAGAGACCCTCGGGGGGTCGGTCAAGAGACCCAGTACTTC.